A single sample is the source of the 25 T cell receptor beta chains below, sequenced in a study of glioma-infiltrating T cells (dated by TCRdb to the mid-2010s). Instrument used: Illumina MiSeq. The iRepertoire nested amplicon-rescue multiplex PCR (arm-PCR) platform was used to amplify TCR alpha and beta CDR3 regions from RNA. TCRdb's own reprocessing of the public reads used fastp at Q25 and MiXCR and kept productive beta chains. A single entry per CDR3 protein holds the most common genes and DNA from its merged rows. Across this sample there are 100,000 to 150,000 distinct CDR3 sequences, with around 23% seen only once. About 30% of the sample rests with the top ten. Sequenced material: glioma tissue, nonneoplastic brain tissue, or PBMCs (not recorded which). Receptors were obtained from a human donor with low-grade glioma or glioblastoma, undergoing nonglioma brain surgery, or in good health (not recorded which).

The chain couples TRBV7-9 to TRBJ2-3; tentatively, D is TRBD1 (5 bases). The germline V gene encodes CDR1 SEHNR and CDR2 FQNEAQ (reference sequence). Trimming removed 5 bases at V and 4 bases at J, with 16 bases between. This CDR3 is 15 amino acids long. The CDR3 is CASSSRRQGADTQYF. The CDR3 bases are TGTGCCAGCAGCAGTAGACGCCAGGGCGCAGATACGCAGTATTTT.

This clonotype came up many times. DNA for the CDR3: TGTGCCAGCAGTTTATCGGCTCCACAGGGAAGATTGGATACGCAGTATTTT. Protein: CASSLSAPQGRLDTQYF. The chain has TRBV27 and TRBJ2-3; D is perhaps TRBD1 (6 bases). Per germline, CDR1 MNHEY and CDR2 SMNVEV (reference sequence). The CDR3 totals 17 residues. V gave up 0 bases and J gave up 6 bases, with 19 bases separating them.

This clonotype was detected many times. This sequence joins TRBV6-6 and TRBJ1-1; weak D call: TRBD1 (6 bases). V was clipped by 2 bases and J by 2 bases, with 12 bases between them. The CDR3 loop spans 15 amino acids. Germline V gene sequence: CDR1 MNHNY, CDR2 SVGAGI (reference sequence). CDR3 sequence: CASSYDTTGNTEAFF. CDR3 nucleotide sequence: TGTGCCAGCAGTTACGACACGACAGGTAACACTGAAGCTTTCTTT.

This clonotype showed up many times. The CDR3 DNA is TGTGCCACCGCGGACAGGGAGGACACAGATACGCAGTATTTT. Translating gives CATADREDTDTQYF. The chain couples TRBV6-1 to TRBJ2-3; 8 bases are a match to TRBD1. The V segment lost 10 bases and the J segment 2 bases; nucleotides outside the gene matches: 8. CDR1 is MNHNS, CDR2 SASEGT, per germline. The CDR3 loop spans 14 amino acids.

In its sample, this clonotype was seen many times. The rearrangement joins TRBV20-1 to TRBJ1-2; D ambiguous. The CDR3 has 13 amino acids. Looked up from germline, CDR1 is DFQATT and CDR2 is SNEGSKA (reference sequence). Trimming took off 0 bases at V and 8 bases at J, with 13 bases between the two ends. The CDR3 loop reads CSARDSRGGGYTF. The DNA of the CDR3 is TGCAGTGCTAGAGATTCACGGGGAGGAGGCTACACCTTC.

Points on this clonotype: This may be a read error, as it is one base from a much larger clone. J is TRBJ2-2 and V is TRBV6-5, with no clear D. Per the germline V gene, CDR1 is MNHEY and CDR2 is SVGAGI. This CDR3 region has 13 residues. In DNA form, the CDR3 reads TGTGCCAGCATTTACGATGGAGCCGGGGAGCTGTTTTTT. Amino acids: CASIYDGAGELFF.

This clonotype was seen only a few times. The V call is TRBV4-2, the J call TRBJ2-1; D perhaps matches TRBD2 (6 bases). The V gene lost 4 bases and the J gene lost 2 bases, with 15 bases spanning the gap. This CDR3 region has 16 residues. Germline lookup yields CDR1 LGHNA and CDR2 YNFKEQ. This CDR3 reads CASSRDSEGAYNEQFF. CDR3 DNA sequence: TGTGCCAGCAGCCGGGACTCTGAAGGAGCCTACAATGAGCAGTTCTTC.

This chain uses TRBV6-1 with TRBJ1-1; tentatively, D is TRBD1 (5 bases). This CDR3 contains 13 residues. Germline CDR1 and CDR2: MNHNS and SASEGT. V shed 6 bases and J shed 14 bases, with 22 bases lying between them. For the CDR3, the DNA is TGTGCCAGCAGAGACTCGGGACTAGGGGAGTTATTCTTT. Translation gives CASRDSGLGELFF.

V usage is TRBV19 and J usage is TRBJ2-3, with D unresolved. Per germline, CDR1 LNHDA and CDR2 SQIVND (reference sequence). Between the trimmed V and J ends, which lost 5 bases and 4 bases, there was a span of 7 bases. The CDR3 sequence is 12 residues long. CDR3 in DNA: TGTGCCAGTAGTTGGCCAGCAGATACGCAGTATTTT. Amino acid sequence: CASSWPADTQYF.

The chain couples TRBV4-2 to TRBJ2-3; tentatively, D is TRBD1 or TRBD2 (5 bases each). Germline V gene lookup returns CDR1 LGHNA and CDR2 YNFKEQ. V was clipped by 3 bases and J by 0 bases, with 16 bases between them. The CDR3 covers 17 residues. CDR3 nucleotides: TGTGCCAGCAGCCATCCCGGACGGGGACCTAGCACAGATACGCAGTATTTT. Amino acids: CASSHPGRGPSTDTQYF.

This clonotype was seen many times. The CDR3 coding sequence is TGTGCCAGCAGGCGGTCTCAGACTAGCAATCAGCCCCAGCATTTT. Protein product: CASRRSQTSNQPQHF. The J gene is TRBJ1-5, the V gene TRBV27; D is undetermined. CDR3 size: 15 residues. CDR1 and CDR2 from the germline V gene are MNHEY and SMNVEV (reference sequence). Trimming pared 6 bases from V and 0 bases from J, leaving 12 bases between.

Remarks on this clonotype: Being one base from a much bigger clone, this may be a read error. The chain uses TRBV24-1 and TRBJ2-1; 12 nucleotides agree with TRBD2. Germline V lookup: CDR1 KGHDR, CDR2 SFDVKD. The CDR3 is 15 residues long. The V gene end was trimmed by 9 bases and the J gene end by 7 bases; junction bases not matched to a gene: 9. The CDR3 DNA sequence: TGTGCCACCGGCAGACTAGCGGGGGCGGGGAATGAGCAGTTCTTC. Amino acids: CATGRLAGAGNEQFF.

There are many counts of this clonotype. The CDR3 nucleotides are TGCAGTGCTAGAGGCACAGGGGCCGATGGCTACACCTTC. Its protein product is CSARGTGADGYTF. The chain recombines TRBV20-1 with TRBJ1-2; 7 nucleotides agree with TRBD1. The V segment lost 1 base and the J segment 6 bases; nucleotides outside the gene matches: 5. The CDR3 loop spans 13 amino acids. In germline, CDR1 is DFQATT, CDR2 SNEGSKA (reference sequence).

V usage is TRBV29-1 and J usage is TRBJ1-1; possible D gene TRBD1, 5 bases. Per the germline V gene, CDR1 is SQVTM and CDR2 is ANQGSEA. Trimming shortened V by 8 bases and J by 4 bases, and 23 bases separated the two germline ends. There are 15 residues in the CDR3. CDR3: CSLKGKGDRTTEAFF. The DNA for the CDR3 is TGCAGCCTAAAGGGTAAAGGGGATCGGACCACTGAAGCTTTCTTT.

V usage is TRBV3-1 and J usage is TRBJ1-1; no firm D call. Germline V CDR1 and CDR2: LGHDT, YNNKEL (reference sequence). The CDR3 is 12 amino acids. Deletions cut 2 bases from V and 0 bases from J, with 1 base between. This chain's CDR3 is CASSQMNTEAFF. In DNA form, the CDR3 reads TGTGCCAGCAGCCAAATGAACACTGAAGCTTTCTTT.

This clonotype has ten or more counts. This chain links TRBV6-1 with TRBJ1-1; unclear D gene. The germline V and J ends were trimmed by 5 bases and 5 bases, with 15 bases remaining between them. The CDR3 consists of 14 residues. From germline, CDR1 is MNHNS and CDR2 SASEGT. The CDR3 nucleotides are TGTGCCAGCAGTCATCCTAGGTTGGGGACTGAAGCTTTCTTT. It is translated as CASSHPRLGTEAFF.

This clonotype came up a few times. The chain couples TRBV7-9 to TRBJ1-3; the D is unclear. V was trimmed by 5 bases and J by 6 bases, leaving 5 bases between them. Per germline, CDR1 SEHNR and CDR2 FQNEAQ (reference sequence). The CDR3 totals 11 residues. The CDR3 protein is CASSVLNTIYF. CDR3 coding DNA: TGTGCCAGCAGCGTCCTAAACACCATATATTTT.

V and J are TRBV2 and TRBJ2-3; TRBD2 is a possible D gene (6 bases). Germline CDR1 is SNHLY and CDR2 is FYNNEI. The CDR3 has 15 amino acids. V lost 4 bases to trimming and J lost 2 bases, with 13 bases between them. CDR3 protein: CASSGDSGFTDTQYF. DNA for the CDR3: TGTGCCAGCAGTGGGGATAGCGGCTTCACAGATACGCAGTATTTT.

This clonotype was recorded many times. This chain connects TRBV20-1 to TRBJ2-3; 14 nucleotides line up with TRBD2. Germline lookup yields CDR1 DFQATT and CDR2 SNEGSKA (reference sequence). The ends lost 5 bases at V and 1 base at J; junction bases unmatched: 11. This CDR3 has 18 amino acids. The CDR3 spells CSAATGTSGGPGTDTQYF. As DNA, the CDR3 is TGCAGTGCTGCCACCGGGACTAGCGGGGGCCCCGGCACAGATACGCAGTATTTT.

This clonotype has more than one count but fewer than ten. The chain carries TRBV6-6 and TRBJ2-1; 10 bases agree with TRBD2. Per germline, CDR1 MNHNY and CDR2 SVGAGI (reference sequence). This CDR3 has 15 amino acids. V shed 2 bases, J shed 8 bases, and the junction held 6 bases outside the gene matches. CDR3 DNA sequence: TGTGCCAGCAGTTACGAGCGGGGGGGCAGGGATGAGCAGTTCTTC. Translating gives CASSYERGGRDEQFF.

This sequence joins TRBV7-2 and TRBJ2-5, with D possibly called TRBD1 or TRBD2 (6 bases each). The V and J ends lost 6 bases and 4 bases respectively, with 18 bases between them. The CDR3 extends over 15 amino acids. Germline-derived CDR1 and CDR2 are SGHTA and FQGNSA. CDR3 sequence reads: CASRPDTGRRETQYF. DNA for the CDR3: TGTGCCAGCAGACCGGATACAGGGAGGAGAGAGACCCAGTACTTC.

The chain couples TRBV19 to TRBJ1-5; tentatively, D is TRBD1 (5 bases). Germline V gives CDR1 LNHDA, CDR2 SQIVND (reference sequence). The CDR3 covers 15 residues. With 1 base removed from V and 9 bases from J, the gap between germline ends came to 16 bases. The CDR3 spells CASSIVRNPGGPQHF. CDR3 coding DNA: TGTGCCAGTAGTATAGTTCGGAACCCGGGGGGGCCCCAGCATTTT.

This clonotype was recorded many times. The V gene is TRBV4-1, the J gene TRBJ1-2; TRBD1 is a possible D gene (5 bases). Trimming pared 6 bases from V and 8 bases from J, leaving 22 bases between. The CDR3 contains 15 residues. CDR1 is MGHRA and CDR2 is YSYEKL in the germline V gene. The CDR3 DNA reads TGCGCCAGCAGGCAGGGCACAGTCCCCGGATTGGGCTACACCTTC. Protein sequence: CASRQGTVPGLGYTF.

The chain has TRBV13 and TRBJ2-3, with a weak D call TRBD1 (6 bases). Trimming shortened V by 2 bases and J by 2 bases, and 14 bases separated the two germline ends. Germline V CDR1 and CDR2: PRHDT, FYEKMQ (reference sequence). The CDR3 is made up of 16 amino acids. The CDR3 here is CASSLTGLGHTDTQYF. Written as DNA, the CDR3 is TGTGCCAGCAGCTTAACAGGACTGGGACACACAGATACGCAGTATTTT. Looking up the rest from reference TRBV13 and TRBJ2-3 gives the full variable domain: AAGVIQSPRHLIKEKRETATLKCYPIPRHDTVYWYQQGPGQDPQFLISFYEKMQSDKGSIPDRFSAQQFSDYHSELNMSSLELGDSALYFCASSLTGLGHTDTQYFGPGTRLTVL.

The chain has TRBV2 and TRBJ2-7; the D gene is possibly TRBD2 (5 bases). CDR3 length: 11 amino acids. V lost 6 bases and J 3 bases, leaving 6 bases between the germline ends. Per the germline V gene, CDR1 is SNHLY and CDR2 is FYNNEI. This CDR3 is CASSGDYEQYV. In DNA form, the CDR3 reads TGTGCCAGCAGCGGGGACTACGAGCAGTACGTC.